This paragraph covers one T cell receptor beta chain sequence. Its antigen is still unknown. MiXCR, run by TCRdb on the reads, gives a single entry per CDR3 protein. The top ten clones hold 58% of a sample with approximately 110,000 distinct CDR3 sequences, 30% to 40% of them seen once. The data were taken from a study of T cell repertoires in cytomegalovirus infection. As for the study in general: It can be stated that public TCR beta signatures indicated CMV infection as well as a matching HLA type. Study results and limitations: The response measured ex vivo was dominated by TCR beta clonotypes (HLA-C-restricted and CMV-specific).

Germline V gene sequence: CDR1 MGHRA, CDR2 YSYEKL. The CDR3 has 17 residues. V was pared by 0 bases and J by 2 bases, with 8 bases of the junction left unmatched. This clonotype originated in a human donor in good health (CMV status not recorded). Some clones in this sample may be carry-over from other donors' samples. The genes are TRBV4-1 and TRBJ2-5; TRBD2 matches 8 bases. Sequenced here: CD8+ T cells from cultured PBMCs, sampled from culture after CMV antigen stimulation. The CDR3 spells CASSQDVGLGWQETQYF. The CDR3 DNA reads TGCGCCAGCAGCCAAGATGTGGGACTAGGGTGGCAAGAGACCCAGTACTTC.